The 20 T cell receptor beta chains below all came from one sample that was sequenced in a study of blood T cells in healthy people across ages. Primed by a sample-barcoded 5' primer and a J-beta primer mix, a second PCR proceeded for about 6 to 12 cycles. MiXCR was run by TCRdb on the 5' RACE reads, yielding one entry per CDR3 protein. The table records under 2,000,000 distinct CDR3 sequences, just under 50% of them present only once. Sequences were obtained from blood. These TCRs come from a woman aged 40 to 49 in good health.

The chain joins TRBV6-6 to TRBJ2-2, with 8 bases aligning to TRBD1. Per the germline V gene, CDR1 is MNHNY and CDR2 is SVGAGI (reference sequence). J gave up 1 base and V 6 bases, and 7 bases lay outside the gene matches. This CDR3 region has 16 residues. The CDR3 DNA is TGTGCCAGCAGGCAGCCGGGACAGGAGAACACCGGGGAGCTGTTTTTT. This translates into CASRQPGQENTGELFF.

The chain uses TRBV12-3 or TRBV12-4 and TRBJ2-1; 16 bases agree with TRBD2. The CDR3 length is 21 residues. Unmatched junction bases numbered 14, after V lost 6 bases and J lost 0 bases. The CDR3 region is CASSQSPGLAGGPGSYNEQFF. The CDR3 DNA reads as TGTGCCAGCAGCCAATCCCCGGGACTAGCGGGGGGGCCTGGCTCCTACAATGAGCAGTTCTTC.

This clonotype was seen a few times. The V and J genes are TRBV27 and TRBJ1-6; D possibly corresponds to TRBD1 (6 bases). The CDR3 covers 15 residues. Germline values: CDR1 MNHEY, CDR2 SMNVEV (reference sequence). V was pared by 4 bases and J by 6 bases, with 13 bases between. The CDR3 DNA reads as TGTGCCAGCAGTTCCCGACAGGTTTTTAATTCACCCCTCCACTTT. Its translation is CASSSRQVFNSPLHF.

J is TRBJ2-3 and V is TRBV20-1; 10 bases align to TRBD2. Germline-derived CDR1 and CDR2 are DFQATT and SNEGSKA (reference sequence). The CDR3 totals 16 residues. The junction had 11 bases not matched to a gene; V was cut back by 3 bases and J by 5 bases. This CDR3 is CSASPTGTSVEDTQYF. In DNA form, the CDR3 reads TGCAGTGCTAGTCCCACCGGGACTAGCGTGGAAGATACGCAGTATTTT.

This clonotype was recorded a few times. The chain uses TRBV6-6 and TRBJ2-4; a possible D gene is TRBD2 (5 bases). The CDR3 runs 15 residues. The germline V gene has CDR1 MNHNY and CDR2 SVGAGI (reference sequence). Between the trimmed V and J ends, which lost 4 bases and 0 bases, there was a span of 10 bases. The CDR3 loop reads CASSSTGIAKNIQYF. The CDR3 DNA is TGTGCCAGCAGTTCAACGGGAATAGCCAAAAACATTCAGTACTTC.

The chain joins TRBV7-2 to TRBJ2-5; D not certain. The CDR3 covers 15 residues. Per the germline V gene, CDR1 is SGHTA and CDR2 is FQGNSA. V was clipped by 6 bases and J by 11 bases, with 25 bases between them. The chain's CDR3 is CASRTAKGAYNEQYF. The CDR3 DNA is TGTGCCAGCAGGACCGCGAAGGGTGCCTACAATGAGCAGTACTTC.

V is TRBV11-1 and J is TRBJ2-7; D perhaps matches TRBD1 (5 bases). Trimming pared 2 bases from V and 0 bases from J, leaving 14 bases between. Germline V gives CDR1 SGHAT, CDR2 FQDESV (reference sequence). This CDR3 contains 16 residues. The CDR3, as DNA: TGTGCCAGCAGCTTAAGTAAGAGGACAAACTCCTACGAGCAGTACTTC. It yields the protein CASSLSKRTNSYEQYF.

The chain combines TRBV20-1 with TRBJ2-5; TRBD2 might be the D (6 bases). V was trimmed by 1 base and J by 5 bases, leaving 17 bases between them. The CDR3 is made up of 15 amino acids. The V gene's germline CDR1 is DFQATT and CDR2 SNEGSKA (reference sequence). In DNA, the CDR3 is TGCAGTGCTAGAGTTAACAGAGCGGGTGCGGAGACCCAGTACTTC. Translation gives CSARVNRAGAETQYF.

A few counts support this clonotype. V usage is TRBV6-2 or TRBV6-3 and J usage is TRBJ2-3; D not resolved. V was shortened by 7 bases and J by 2 bases, with 10 bases between the two germline ends. This CDR3 has 13 amino acids. Per the germline V gene, CDR1 is MNHEY and CDR2 is SVGEGT. The CDR3: CASTPDLTDTQYF. The CDR3 nucleotides are TGTGCCAGCACTCCGGACCTCACAGATACGCAGTATTTT.

The chain links TRBV29-1 to TRBJ1-1, with D tentatively TRBD1 (5 bases). Germline V gene lookup returns CDR1 SQVTM and CDR2 ANQGSEA. CDR3 size: 12 residues. The CDR3, as DNA: TGCACCACGGGGGAACTGAACACTGAAGCTTTCTTT. It codes for CTTGELNTEAFF.

This clonotype occurred a few times. The chain uses TRBV12-3 or TRBV12-4 and TRBJ1-4; D uncertain. This CDR3 has 12 residues. V dropped 5 bases and J dropped 4 bases, with 5 bases sitting between them. CDR3 DNA: TGTGCCAGCAGTCGGATTAATGAAAAACTGTTTTTT. Translating it yields CASSRINEKLFF.

The CDR3 protein is CASSTLGRSTNEQYF. CDR3 coding DNA: TGTGCCAGCTCTACTTTAGGGCGGTCCACGAACGAGCAGTACTTC. V and J are TRBV18 and TRBJ2-7; D unclear. Deletions cut 6 bases from V and 5 bases from J, with 20 bases between. CDR1 and CDR2 from the germline V gene are KGHSH and LQKENI. The CDR3 loop spans 15 amino acids.

The chain recombines TRBV24-1 with TRBJ2-1; 8 bases are a match to TRBD1. The CDR3 runs 13 residues. CDR1 KGHDR and CDR2 SFDVKD come from the germline V gene. The ends lost 9 bases at V and 3 bases at J; junction bases unmatched: 3. CDR3 in amino acids: CATRDRLYNEQFF. For the CDR3, the DNA is TGTGCCACCCGGGACAGGCTCTACAATGAGCAGTTCTTC.

The chain uses TRBV6-6 and TRBJ1-4; D gene unclear. The germline gives CDR1 MNHNY, CDR2 SVGAGI (reference sequence). Deletions cut 6 bases from V and 8 bases from J, with 16 bases between. CDR3 length: 14 amino acids. Here the CDR3 reads CASRTSGVHEKLFF. In DNA, the CDR3 is TGTGCCAGCAGGACCTCGGGTGTACACGAAAAACTGTTTTTT.

The V call is TRBV20-1, the J call TRBJ2-1; 8 positions match TRBD2. Germline CDR1 and CDR2: DFQATT and SNEGSKA (reference sequence). Losses at the gene ends were 1 base for V and 8 bases for J; bases not matched to a gene: 10. This CDR3 comprises 15 residues. CDR3 amino acids: CSARVSGGGRDEQFF. In DNA, the CDR3 is TGCAGTGCTAGAGTTTCCGGGGGGGGCCGGGATGAGCAGTTCTTC.

This chain links TRBV4-2 with TRBJ1-2, with D tentatively TRBD1 (6 bases). Trimming stripped 0 bases from V and 7 bases from J, with 15 bases between. Germline CDR1 reads LGHNA; CDR2 reads YNFKEQ. The CDR3 runs to 15 residues. The CDR3 sequence is CASSQDSGAGCGYTF. The CDR3, as DNA: TGTGCCAGCAGCCAAGATTCGGGGGCGGGGTGTGGCTACACCTTC.

The chain joins TRBV20-1 to TRBJ2-5; the match to TRBD1 covers 8 bases. CDR1 is DFQATT, CDR2 SNEGSKA, per germline (reference sequence). The CDR3 covers 16 residues. V was pared by 3 bases and J by 0 bases, with 9 bases of the junction left unmatched. The CDR3 region has the DNA TGCAGTGCTAGCCCATTGGCAGGGGGCGACCAAGAGACCCAGTACTTC. As protein: CSASPLAGGDQETQYF.

This clonotype showed up just a few times. This chain joins TRBV7-2 and TRBJ2-1; 13 nucleotides align to TRBD2. V shed 5 bases, J shed 0 bases, and the junction held 7 bases outside the gene matches. Germline V gives CDR1 SGHTA, CDR2 FQGNSA. The CDR3 runs to 18 residues. CDR3 region: CASSRRRTSGSSYNEQFF. CDR3 coding DNA: TGTGCCAGCAGCCGAAGAAGGACTAGCGGGAGCTCCTACAATGAGCAGTTCTTC.

V and J are TRBV5-1 and TRBJ1-6, with D possibly being TRBD1 (5 bases). Germline CDR1 reads SGHRS; CDR2 reads YFSETQ. The CDR3 contains 15 residues. V was pared by 0 bases and J by 11 bases, with 15 bases between. CDR3 nucleotide sequence: TGCGCCAGCAGCTTGGTCAAAGGGACCGATACACCCCTCCACTTT. Translating gives CASSLVKGTDTPLHF.

This clonotype was seen more than once but under ten times. This sequence joins TRBV7-2 and TRBJ2-5, with 7 bases that match TRBD1. This CDR3 has 14 residues. Germline V gene lookup returns CDR1 SGHTA and CDR2 FQGNSA. The trim removed 2 bases at V and 6 bases at J, leaving 6 bases unmatched. For the CDR3, the DNA is TGTGCCAGCAGCTTAACAGGGACAGTTAAGACCCAGTACTTC. This gives the protein CASSLTGTVKTQYF. The whole variable domain, filled in from reference TRBV7-2 and TRBJ2-5, reads GAGVSQSPSNKVTEKGKDVELRCDPISGHTALYWYRQSLGQGLEFLIYFQGNSAPDKSGLPSDRFSAERTGGSVSTLTIQRTQQEDSAVYLCASSLTGTVKTQYFGPGTRLLVL.